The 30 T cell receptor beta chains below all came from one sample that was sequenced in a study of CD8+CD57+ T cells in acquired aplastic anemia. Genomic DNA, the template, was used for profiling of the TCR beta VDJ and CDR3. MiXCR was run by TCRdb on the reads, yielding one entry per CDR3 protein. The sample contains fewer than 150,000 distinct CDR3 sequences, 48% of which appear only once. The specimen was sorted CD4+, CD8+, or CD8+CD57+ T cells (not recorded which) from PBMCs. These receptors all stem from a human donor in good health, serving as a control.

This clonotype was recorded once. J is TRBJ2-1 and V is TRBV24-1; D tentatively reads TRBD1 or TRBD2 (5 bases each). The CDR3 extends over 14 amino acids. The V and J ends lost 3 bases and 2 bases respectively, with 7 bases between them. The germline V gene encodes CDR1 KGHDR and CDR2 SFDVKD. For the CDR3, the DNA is TGTGCCACCAGTGATATGGGGGCCTACAATGAGCAGTTCTTC. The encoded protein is CATSDMGAYNEQFF.

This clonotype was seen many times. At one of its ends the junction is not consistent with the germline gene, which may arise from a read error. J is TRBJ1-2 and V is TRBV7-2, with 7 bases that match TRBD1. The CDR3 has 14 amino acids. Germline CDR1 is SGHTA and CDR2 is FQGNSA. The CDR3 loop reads CASSPTGFNDGYTF. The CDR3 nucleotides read TGTGCCAGCAGCCCGACAGGGTTTAACGATGGCTACACCTTC. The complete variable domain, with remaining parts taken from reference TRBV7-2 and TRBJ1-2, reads GAGVSQSPSNKVTEKGKDVELRCDPISGHTALYWYRQSLGQGLEFLIYFQGNSAPDKSGLPSDRFSAERTGGSVSTLTIQRTQQEDSAVYLCASSPTGFNDGYTFGSGTRLTVV.

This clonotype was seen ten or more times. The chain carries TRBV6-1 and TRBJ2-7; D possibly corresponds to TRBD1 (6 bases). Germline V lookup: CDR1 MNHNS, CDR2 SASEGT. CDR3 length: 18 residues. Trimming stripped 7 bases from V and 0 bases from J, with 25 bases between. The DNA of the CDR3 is TGTGCCAGCACCCTTAGATGGCAGGGGTCGAAGGGCTCCTACGAGCAGTACTTC. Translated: CASTLRWQGSKGSYEQYF.

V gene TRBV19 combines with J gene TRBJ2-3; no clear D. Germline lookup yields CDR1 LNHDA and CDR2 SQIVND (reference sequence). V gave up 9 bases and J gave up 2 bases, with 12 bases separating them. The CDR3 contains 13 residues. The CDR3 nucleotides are TGTGCCAGCAAAGAGACAAACACAGATACGCAGTATTTT. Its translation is CASKETNTDTQYF.

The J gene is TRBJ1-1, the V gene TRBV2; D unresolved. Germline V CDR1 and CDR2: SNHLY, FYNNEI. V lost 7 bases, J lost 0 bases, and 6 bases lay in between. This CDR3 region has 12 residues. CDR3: CASIPVNTEAFF. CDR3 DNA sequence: TGTGCCAGCATCCCGGTGAACACTGAAGCTTTCTTT.

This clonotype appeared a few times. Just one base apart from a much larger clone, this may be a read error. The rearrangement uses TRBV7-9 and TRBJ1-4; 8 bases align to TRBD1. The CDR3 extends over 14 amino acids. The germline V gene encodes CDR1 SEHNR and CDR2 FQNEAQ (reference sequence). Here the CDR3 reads CASSPDRVSEKLLF. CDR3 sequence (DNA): TGTGCCAGCAGCCCGGACAGGGTTTCCGAAAAACTGCTTTTT. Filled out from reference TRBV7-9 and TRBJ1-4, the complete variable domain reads DTGVSQNPRHKITKRGQNVTFRCDPISEHNRLYWYRQTLGQGPEFLTYFQNEAQLEKSRLLSDRFSAERPKGSFSTLEIQRTEQGDSAMYLCASSPDRVSEKLLFGSGTQLSVL.

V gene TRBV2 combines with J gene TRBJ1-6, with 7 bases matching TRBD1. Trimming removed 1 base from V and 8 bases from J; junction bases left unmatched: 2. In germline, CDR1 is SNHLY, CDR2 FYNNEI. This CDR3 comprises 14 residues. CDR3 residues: CASSEGQGDSPLHF. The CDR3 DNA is TGTGCCAGCAGTGAAGGGCAGGGGGATTCACCCCTCCACTTT.

CDR3 region: CASSPIQYGYTF. Written as DNA, the CDR3 is TGTGCCAGCAGCCCTATACAATATGGCTACACCTTC. The genes are TRBV7-2 and TRBJ1-2; D ambiguous. This CDR3 spans 12 amino acids. The germline V gene encodes CDR1 SGHTA and CDR2 FQGNSA. The ends were cut back, 5 bases at V and 5 bases at J, with 9 bases in the middle.

The CDR3 is CASSLESGTDKETQYF. The CDR3 nucleotides read TGTGCCAGCAGCCTCGAATCCGGGACGGATAAAGAGACCCAGTACTTC. V and J are TRBV7-2 and TRBJ2-5; D is tentatively TRBD1 or TRBD2 (5 bases each). Germline V gene lookup returns CDR1 SGHTA and CDR2 FQGNSA. Deletions cut 5 bases from V and 3 bases from J, with 19 bases between. CDR3 size: 16 residues.

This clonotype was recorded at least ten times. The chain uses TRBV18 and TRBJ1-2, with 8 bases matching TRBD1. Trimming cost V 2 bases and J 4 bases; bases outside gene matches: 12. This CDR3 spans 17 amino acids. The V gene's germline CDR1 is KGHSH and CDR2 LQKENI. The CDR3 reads CASSPTRGRDIGYGYTF. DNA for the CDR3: TGTGCCAGCTCACCAACCAGGGGGCGCGATATTGGCTATGGCTACACCTTC.

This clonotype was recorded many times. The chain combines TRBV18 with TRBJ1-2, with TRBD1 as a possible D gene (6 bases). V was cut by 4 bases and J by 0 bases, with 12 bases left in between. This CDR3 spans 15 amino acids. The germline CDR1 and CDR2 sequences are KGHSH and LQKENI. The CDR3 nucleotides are TGTGCCAGCTCACGGGAGAGGGGGTCTAACTATGGCTACACCTTC. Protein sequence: CASSRERGSNYGYTF.

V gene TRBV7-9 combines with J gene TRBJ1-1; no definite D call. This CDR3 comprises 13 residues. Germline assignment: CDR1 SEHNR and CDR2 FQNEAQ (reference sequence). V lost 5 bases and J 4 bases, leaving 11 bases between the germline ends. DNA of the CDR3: TGTGCCAGCAGCCTCCGACGGGGCACTGAAGCTTTCTTT. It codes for CASSLRRGTEAFF.

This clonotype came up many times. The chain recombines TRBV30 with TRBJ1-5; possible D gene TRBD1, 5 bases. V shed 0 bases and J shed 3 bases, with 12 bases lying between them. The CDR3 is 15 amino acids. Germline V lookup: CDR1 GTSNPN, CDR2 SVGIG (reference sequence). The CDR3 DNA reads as TGTGCCTGGAGTGTAAGCGGGGGGTTCAATCAGCCCCAGCATTTT. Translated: CAWSVSGGFNQPQHF.

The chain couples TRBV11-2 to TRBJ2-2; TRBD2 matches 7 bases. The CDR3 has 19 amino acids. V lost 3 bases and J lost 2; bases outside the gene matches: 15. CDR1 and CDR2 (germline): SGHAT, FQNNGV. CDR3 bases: TGTGCCAGCAGCTTCAGCAGCCATACCGGGACTACCAACACCGGGGAGCTGTTTTTT. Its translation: CASSFSSHTGTTNTGELFF.

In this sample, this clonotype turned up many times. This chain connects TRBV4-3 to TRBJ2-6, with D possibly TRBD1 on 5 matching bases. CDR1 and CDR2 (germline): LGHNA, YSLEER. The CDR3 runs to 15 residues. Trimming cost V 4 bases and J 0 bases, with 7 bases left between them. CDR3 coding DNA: TGCGCCAGCAGCCCAACAGGCTCTGGGGCCAACGTCCTGACTTTC. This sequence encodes CASSPTGSGANVLTF.

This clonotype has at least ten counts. DNA of the CDR3: TGTGCCAGCAGCTCGCGACAGGCGGTTTACAATGAGCAGTTCTTC. Translation: CASSSRQAVYNEQFF. The chain is built from TRBV5-6 and TRBJ2-1; TRBD1 is a possible D gene (6 bases). Germline-derived CDR1 and CDR2 are SGHDT and YYEEEE. V was clipped by 3 bases and J by 4 bases, with 14 bases between them. The length of the CDR3 is 15 residues.

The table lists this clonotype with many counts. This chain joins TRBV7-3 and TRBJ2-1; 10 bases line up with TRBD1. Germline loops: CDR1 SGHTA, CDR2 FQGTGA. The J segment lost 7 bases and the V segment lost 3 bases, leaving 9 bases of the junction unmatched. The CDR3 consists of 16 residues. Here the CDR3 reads CASSFTGGQGGNEQFF. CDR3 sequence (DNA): TGTGCCAGCAGCTTCACTGGAGGACAGGGGGGGAATGAGCAGTTCTTC.

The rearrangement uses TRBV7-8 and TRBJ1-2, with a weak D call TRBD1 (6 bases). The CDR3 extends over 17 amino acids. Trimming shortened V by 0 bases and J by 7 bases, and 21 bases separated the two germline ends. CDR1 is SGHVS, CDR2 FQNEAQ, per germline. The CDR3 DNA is TGTGCCAGCAGCTTAGCACAGGGTTTCGGACTGGGGGGTGGCTACACCTTC. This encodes CASSLAQGFGLGGGYTF.

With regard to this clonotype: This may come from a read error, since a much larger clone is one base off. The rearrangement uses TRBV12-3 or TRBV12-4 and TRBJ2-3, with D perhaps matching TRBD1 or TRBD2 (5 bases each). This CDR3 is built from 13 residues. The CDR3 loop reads CPSSKRGADTQYF. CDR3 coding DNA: TGTCCCAGCAGCAAAAGAGGGGCAGATACGCAGTATTTT.

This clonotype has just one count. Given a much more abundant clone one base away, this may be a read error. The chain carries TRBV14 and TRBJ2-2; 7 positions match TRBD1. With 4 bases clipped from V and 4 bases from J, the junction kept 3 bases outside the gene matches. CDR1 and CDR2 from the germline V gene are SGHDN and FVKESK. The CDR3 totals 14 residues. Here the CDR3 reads CASSRDRCTGELFF. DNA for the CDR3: TGTGCCAGCAGCCGGGACAGATGCACCGGGGAGCTGTTTTTT.

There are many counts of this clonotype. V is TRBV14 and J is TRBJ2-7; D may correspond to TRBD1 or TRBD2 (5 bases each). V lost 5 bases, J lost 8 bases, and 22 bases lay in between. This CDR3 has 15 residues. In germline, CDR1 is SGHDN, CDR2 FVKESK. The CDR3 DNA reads TGTGCCAGCAGCAACAGAGCCGGGACCTCGATGAAGCAGTACTTC. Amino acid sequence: CASSNRAGTSMKQYF.

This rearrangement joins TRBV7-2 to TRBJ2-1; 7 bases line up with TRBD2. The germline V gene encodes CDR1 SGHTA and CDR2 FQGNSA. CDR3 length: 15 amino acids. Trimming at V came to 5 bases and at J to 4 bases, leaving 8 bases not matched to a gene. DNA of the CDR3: TGTGCCAGCAGCGAAAGCGGGGTGGGTTACAATGAGCAGTTCTTC. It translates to CASSESGVGYNEQFF. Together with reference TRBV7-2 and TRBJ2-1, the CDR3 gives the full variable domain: GAGVSQSPSNKVTEKGKDVELRCDPISGHTALYWYRQSLGQGLEFLIYFQGNSAPDKSGLPSDRFSAERTGGSVSTLTIQRTQQEDSAVYLCASSESGVGYNEQFFGPGTRLTVL.

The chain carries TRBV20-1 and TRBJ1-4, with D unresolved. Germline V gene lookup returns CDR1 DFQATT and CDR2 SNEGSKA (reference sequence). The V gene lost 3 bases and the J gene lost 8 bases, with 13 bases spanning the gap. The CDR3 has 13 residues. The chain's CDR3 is CSASAKFGEKLFF. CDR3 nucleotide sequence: TGCAGTGCTAGTGCCAAATTCGGCGAAAAACTGTTTTTT.

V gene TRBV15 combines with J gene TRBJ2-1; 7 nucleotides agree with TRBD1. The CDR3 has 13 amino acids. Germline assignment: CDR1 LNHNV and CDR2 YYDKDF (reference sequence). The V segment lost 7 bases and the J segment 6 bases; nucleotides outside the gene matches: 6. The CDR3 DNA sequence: TGTGCCACCAAACGGGACAGTTCCAATGAGCAGTTCTTC. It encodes CATKRDSSNEQFF.

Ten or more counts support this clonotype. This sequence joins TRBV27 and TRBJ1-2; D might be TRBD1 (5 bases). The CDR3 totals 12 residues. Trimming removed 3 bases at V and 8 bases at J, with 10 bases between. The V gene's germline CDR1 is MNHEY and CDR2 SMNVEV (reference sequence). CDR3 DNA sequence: TGTGCCAGCAGTTTGGGGGATGACGGCTACACCTTC. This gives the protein CASSLGDDGYTF.

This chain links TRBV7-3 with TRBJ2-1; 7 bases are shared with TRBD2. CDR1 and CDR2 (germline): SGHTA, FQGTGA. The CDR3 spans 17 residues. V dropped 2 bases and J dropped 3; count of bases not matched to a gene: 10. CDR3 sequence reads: CASSLGGGKRGYNEQFF. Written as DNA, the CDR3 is TGTGCCAGCAGCTTAGGGGGGGGAAAGCGGGGCTACAATGAGCAGTTCTTC.

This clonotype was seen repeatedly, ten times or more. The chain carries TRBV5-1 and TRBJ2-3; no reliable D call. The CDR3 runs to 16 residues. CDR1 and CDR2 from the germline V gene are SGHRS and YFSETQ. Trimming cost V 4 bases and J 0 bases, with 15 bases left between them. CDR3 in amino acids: CASSPVVVLSTDTQYF. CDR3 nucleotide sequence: TGCGCCAGCAGCCCAGTGGTGGTACTCAGCACAGATACGCAGTATTTT.

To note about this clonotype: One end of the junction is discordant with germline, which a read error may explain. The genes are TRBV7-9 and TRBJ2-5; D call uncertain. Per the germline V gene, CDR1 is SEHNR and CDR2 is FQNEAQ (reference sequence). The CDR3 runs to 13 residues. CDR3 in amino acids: CASSLAGQATQHF. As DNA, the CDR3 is TGTGCCAGCAGCTTAGCAGGTCAAGCCACCCAGCACTTC. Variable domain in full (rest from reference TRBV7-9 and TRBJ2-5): DTGVSQNPRHKITKRGQNVTFRCDPISEHNRLYWYRQTLGQGPEFLTYFQNEAQLEKSRLLSDRFSAERPKGSFSTLEIQRTEQGDSAMYLCASSLAGQATQHFGPGTRLLVL.

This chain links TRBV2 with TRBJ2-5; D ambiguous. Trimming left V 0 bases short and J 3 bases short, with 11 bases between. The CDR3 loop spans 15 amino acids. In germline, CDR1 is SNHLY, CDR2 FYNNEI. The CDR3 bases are TGTGCCAGCAGTGAAGCGCTTGGCAAGAAAGAGACCCAGTACTTC. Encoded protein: CASSEALGKKETQYF.

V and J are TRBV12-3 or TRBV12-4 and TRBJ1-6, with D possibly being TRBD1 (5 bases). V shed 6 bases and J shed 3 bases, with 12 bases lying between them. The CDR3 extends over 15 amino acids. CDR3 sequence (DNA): TGTGCCAGCAGAGGGGACCGACTCTATAATTCACCCCTCCACTTT. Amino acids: CASRGDRLYNSPLHF.